This is a list of T cell receptor beta chains from one sample in a study of blood T cells in healthy people across ages. A single record per CDR3 protein comes from TCRdb applying MiXCR to the 5' RACE reads. The sample contains 600,000 to 1,000,000 distinct CDR3 sequences, roughly 60% of which appear only once. The sequenced sample consisted of blood. The origin of the receptors is a man aged 25-45 years in good health. Both conserved end residues are part of each CDR3. D genes are given only for firm matches. Clone size is given for some rows only: seen once, a few or many times, or a class if the clone is expanded.

length,size,V,J,D,CDR3,DNA
13,few,TRBV15,TRBJ1-2,TRBD1,CATSAFQGDGYTF,TGTGCCACCAGCGCTTTTCAGGGGGATGGCTACACCTTC
13,many,TRBV3-1,TRBJ1-2,.,CASSPRMNYGYTF,TGTGCCAGCAGCCCACGGATGAACTATGGCTACACCTTC
9,.,TRBV6-7,TRBJ1-1,.,CASREGAFF,TGTGCCAGCAGGGAGGGAGCTTTCTTT
17,many,TRBV6-5,TRBJ2-1,.,CASSYSIGDSAYNEQFF,TGTGCCAGCAGTTACTCGATAGGGGATTCCGCTTACAATGAGCAGTTCTTC
11,.,TRBV20-1,TRBJ2-1,.,CSARLSHEQFF,TGCAGTGCACGACTAAGCCATGAGCAGTTCTTC
16,.,TRBV5-1,TRBJ2-5,TRBD2,CASSREPGLHQETQYF,TGCGCCAGCAGTCGGGAACCGGGACTACACCAAGAGACCCAGTACTTC
13,.,TRBV6-1,TRBJ2-7,.,CASSIVTDYGQYF,TGTGCCAGCAGCATAGTTACCGACTACGGGCAGTACTTC
14,.,TRBV2,TRBJ2-1,TRBD2,CASRAGTTLYEQFF,TGTGCCAGCAGGGCCGGGACTACTTTATATGAGCAGTTCTTC
14,.,TRBV10-3,TRBJ2-7,.,CAISGRDFSYEQYF,TGTGCCATCAGTGGCCGGGACTTCTCCTACGAGCAGTACTTC
15,.,TRBV4-2,TRBJ1-5,.,CASSQGPQGLQPQHF,TGTGCCAGCAGCCAGGGGCCCCAGGGTCTTCAGCCCCAGCATTTT
16,.,TRBV28,TRBJ1-2,.,CASSFRRQGSMHGYTF,TGTGCCAGCAGTTTCCGCCGCCAGGGGAGTATGCATGGCTACACCTTC
13,.,TRBV27,TRBJ2-1,.,CASSFDRLNEQFF,TGTGCCAGCAGTTTCGACAGACTCAATGAGCAGTTCTTC
13,.,TRBV20-1,TRBJ2-5,.,CSGGVMGPETQYF,TGCAGTGGGGGGGTGATGGGGCCAGAGACCCAGTACTTC
15,.,TRBV7-2,TRBJ2-6,.,CASSQSVSGANVLTF,TGTGCCAGCAGCCAGTCGGTCTCTGGGGCCAACGTCCTGACTTTC
15,.,TRBV20-1,TRBJ2-1,.,CSARKRSRSYNEQFF,TGCAGTGCTAGGAAGCGGAGCCGCTCCTACAATGAGCAGTTCTTC
14,.,TRBV12-3/TRBV12-4,TRBJ2-5,TRBD1,CASRGQGRYETQYF,TGTGCCAGCAGGGGACAGGGGAGGTACGAGACCCAGTACTTC
14,few,TRBV7-9,TRBJ2-7,TRBD1,CASSLWTGDYEQYF,TGTGCCAGCAGCTTATGGACAGGAGACTACGAGCAGTACTTC
13,.,TRBV20-1,TRBJ2-7,TRBD2,CSASTTSGYEQYF,TGCAGTGCTAGTACCACTAGCGGGTACGAGCAGTACTTC
15,.,TRBV7-9,TRBJ2-1,TRBD1,CASSRRTGDYNEQFF,TGTGCCAGCAGCCGCCGGACAGGGGACTACAATGAGCAGTTCTTC
13,.,TRBV7-2,TRBJ1-2,TRBD1,CASSPTRQGGYTF,TGTGCCAGCAGCCCAACGCGACAGGGGGGCTACACCTTC
12,.,TRBV20-1,TRBJ2-7,.,CSARALGWEQYF,TGCAGTGCTAGAGCTCTGGGTTGGGAGCAGTACTTC
13,.,TRBV30,TRBJ2-1,.,CAWTGVSYNEQFF,TGTGCCTGGACCGGGGTCTCCTACAATGAGCAGTTCTTC
15,.,TRBV20-1,TRBJ2-4,TRBD2,CSAFGGGGNVYIQYF,TGCAGTGCTTTTGGGGGGGGGGGGAATGTATACATTCAGTACTTC
12,.,TRBV28,TRBJ2-5,.,CASNPSQETQYF,TGTGCCAGCAATCCGAGTCAAGAGACCCAGTACTTC
13,few,TRBV10-3,TRBJ2-5,.,CATTGSEAETQYF,TGTGCCACTACCGGGTCCGAGGCGGAGACCCAGTACTTC
14,many,TRBV7-2,TRBJ2-3,.,CASSLEVSVDTQYF,TGTGCCAGCAGCTTAGAGGTTAGCGTGGATACGCAGTATTTT
11,.,TRBV20-1,TRBJ1-2,.,CSAVTGHGYTF,TGCAGTGCGGTCACAGGGCATGGCTACACCTTC
13,.,TRBV20-1,TRBJ2-1,.,CSTRELVDNEQFF,TGCAGTACCAGGGAACTAGTAGATAATGAGCAGTTCTTC
15,.,TRBV9,TRBJ1-4,.,CASSVGGRGNEKLFF,TGTGCCAGCAGCGTAGGGGGCAGGGGTAATGAAAAACTGTTTTTT
18,.,TRBV20-1,TRBJ2-7,TRBD2,CSARASRTSGVPSYEQYF,TGCAGTGCTAGAGCTTCCCGGACTAGCGGGGTTCCCTCCTACGAGCAGTACTTC
13,few,TRBV7-2,TRBJ1-2,.,CASSLGIGPGYTF,TGTGCCAGCAGCTTAGGAATAGGTCCCGGGTACACCTTC
13,.,TRBV29-1,TRBJ2-3,.,CSVSRDSTDTQYF,TGCAGCGTTAGCCGGGACTCAACAGATACGCAGTATTTT
12,few,TRBV15,TRBJ2-3,.,CATSRTADTQYF,TGTGCCACCAGCAGAACAGCAGATACGCAGTATTTT
13,.,TRBV25-1,TRBJ2-7,.,CASSDRNLYEQYF,TGTGCCAGCAGTGACCGTAACCTCTACGAGCAGTACTTC
14,.,TRBV5-1,TRBJ2-1,.,CASSLVPGDNEQFF,TGCGCCAGCAGCTTGGTACCCGGGGACAATGAGCAGTTCTTC
13,.,TRBV15,TRBJ2-1,.,CATSPHRGNEQFF,TGTGCCACCAGCCCTCACCGGGGAAATGAGCAGTTCTTC
12,once,TRBV7-2,TRBJ2-7,.,CASSLFRNEQYF,TGTGCCAGCAGCTTATTCAGGAATGAGCAGTACTTC
14,.,TRBV20-1,TRBJ1-5,.,CSALQGTSNQPQHF,TGCAGTGCCCTACAAGGAACCTCCAATCAGCCCCAGCATTTT
14,few,TRBV6-5,TRBJ1-1,.,CASSYSEGNTEAFF,TGTGCCAGCAGTTACTCTGAGGGGAACACTGAAGCTTTCTTT
12,.,TRBV28,TRBJ2-3,.,CACSRTVDTQYF,TGTGCCTGCAGCCGGACCGTCGATACGCAGTATTTT
15,few,TRBV20-1,TRBJ2-3,TRBD2,CSASSRDYITDTQYF,TGCAGTGCTAGTAGCCGGGACTACATCACAGATACGCAGTATTTT
15,.,TRBV20-1,TRBJ2-1,TRBD2,CSAREGGNSGRKQFF,TGCAGTGCTAGAGAGGGGGGGAATAGCGGGAGGAAGCAGTTCTTC
16,.,TRBV3-1,TRBJ1-1,TRBD1,CASSAGGGTGVTEAFF,TGTGCCAGCAGCGCCGGCGGCGGGACAGGGGTCACTGAAGCTTTCTTT
14,.,TRBV10-3,TRBJ2-7,.,CAIRIGVFPDEQYF,TGTGCCATCAGGATAGGGGTTTTCCCCGACGAGCAGTACTTC
17,.,TRBV29-1,TRBJ2-1,TRBD2,CSVEKSLRRGNYNEQFF,TGCAGCGTTGAAAAATCCCTGAGGCGGGGGAACTACAATGAGCAGTTCTTC
15,.,TRBV9,TRBJ1-5,.,CASSVGQASNQPQHF,TGTGCCAGCAGCGTAGGACAGGCCAGCAATCAGCCCCAGCATTTT
12,.,TRBV29-1,TRBJ2-7,.,CSVGGRAHEQYF,TGCAGCGTTGGCGGCAGGGCCCACGAGCAGTACTTC
15,few,TRBV28,TRBJ1-5,.,CASRSAGKGNQPQHF,TGTGCCAGCAGGTCAGCGGGAAAAGGCAATCAGCCCCAGCATTTT
19,few,TRBV4-1,TRBJ2-5,TRBD1,CASSQDLGQGAPAQETQYF,TGCGCCAGCAGCCAAGATTTAGGACAGGGGGCTCCTGCCCAAGAGACCCAGTACTTC
13,.,TRBV27,TRBJ1-5,.,CASSLGWGRPQHF,TGTGCCAGCAGTTTAGGGTGGGGAAGGCCCCAGCATTTT